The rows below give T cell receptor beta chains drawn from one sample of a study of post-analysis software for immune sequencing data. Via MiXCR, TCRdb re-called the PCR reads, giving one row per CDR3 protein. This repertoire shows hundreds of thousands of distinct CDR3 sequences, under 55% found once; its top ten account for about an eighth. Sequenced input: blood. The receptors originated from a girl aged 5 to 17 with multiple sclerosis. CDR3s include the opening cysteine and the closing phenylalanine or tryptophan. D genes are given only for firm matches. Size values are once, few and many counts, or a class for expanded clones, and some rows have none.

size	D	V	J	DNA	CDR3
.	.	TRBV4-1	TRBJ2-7	TGCGCCAGCAGCCAGGATCCCCAAGGTTTTATCTCCTACGAGCAGTACTTC	CASSQDPQGFISYEQYF
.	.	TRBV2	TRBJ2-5	TGTGCCAGCAGCGTTGATCCTGACATGGGAGGCAATGAGCAGTACTTC	CASSVDPDMGGNEQYF
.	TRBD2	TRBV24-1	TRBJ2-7	TGTGCCACCAGTCGGGGGGTCGACAGCTCCTACGAGCAGTACTTC	CATSRGVDSSYEQYF
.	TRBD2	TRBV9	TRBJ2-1	TGTGCCAGCAGCGGAGGGACTAGCGGGAGTCTGGATGAGCAGTTCTTC	CASSGGTSGSLDEQFF
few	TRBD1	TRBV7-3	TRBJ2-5	TGTGCCAGCAGCCGGGGACAGAAACAAGAGACCCAGTACTTC	CASSRGQKQETQYF
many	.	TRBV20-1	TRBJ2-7	TGCAGTGCTAGTGAGGCTGCCGGCTACGAGCAGTACTTC	CSASEAAGYEQYF
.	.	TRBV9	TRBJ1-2	TGTGCCAGCAGCGTAGAAGGGGTTAATGGCTACACCTTC	CASSVEGVNGYTF
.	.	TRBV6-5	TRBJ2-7	TGTGCCAGTAGTTACTCCGGACCCAACGGGGAGCAGTACTTC	CASSYSGPNGEQYF
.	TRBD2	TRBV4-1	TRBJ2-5	TGCGCCAGCAGCCTAGGACTAGATGGAGAGACCCAGTACTTC	CASSLGLDGETQYF
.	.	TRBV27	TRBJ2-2	TGTGCCAGCAGTTTACCAGGGGGAAGGGAGGGACCCGGGGAGCTGTTTTTT	CASSLPGGREGPGELFF
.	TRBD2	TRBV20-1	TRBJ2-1	TGCAGTGTGGGGACTAGCGGGGATGAGCAGTTCTTC	CSVGTSGDEQFF
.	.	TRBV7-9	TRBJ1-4	TGTGCCAGCAGCCGGGGAACTAATGAAAAACTGTTTTTT	CASSRGTNEKLFF
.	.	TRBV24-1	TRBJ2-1	TGTGCCACCATCGGCAGGGAGAGTAATGAGCAGTTCTTC	CATIGRESNEQFF
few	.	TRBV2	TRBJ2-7	TGTGCCAGCAGTGTTAAATACGAGCAGTACTTC	CASSVKYEQYF
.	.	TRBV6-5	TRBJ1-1	TGTGCCAGCAGTTACTCGCCGGGCAGCGGCACTGAAGCTTTCTTT	CASSYSPGSGTEAFF
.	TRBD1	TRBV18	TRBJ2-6	TGTGCCAGCTCACCGGGACAGCTTCTCTCTGGGGCCAACGTCCTGACTTTC	CASSPGQLLSGANVLTF
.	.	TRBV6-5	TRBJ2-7	TGTGCCAGCAGTTACTCCTTTAGGGCGCTGGGCTACGAGCAGTACTTC	CASSYSFRALGYEQYF
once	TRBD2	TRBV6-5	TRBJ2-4	TGTGCCAGCAGTTACTCGCGCGGGAGGGGCCAAAACATTCAGTACTTC	CASSYSRGRGQNIQYF
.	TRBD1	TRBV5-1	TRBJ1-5	TGCGCCAGCAGCTTGGACCTCCCAGGGGGCCTTCAGCCCCAGCATTTT	CASSLDLPGGLQPQHF
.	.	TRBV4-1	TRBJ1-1	TGCGCCAGCAGCCAAGGCAGGTCTGGAGCTTTCTTT	CASSQGRSGAFF
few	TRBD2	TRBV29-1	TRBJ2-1	TGCAGCGCTCCGGCTAGCGGGGGGTACAATGAGCAGTTCTTC	CSAPASGGYNEQFF
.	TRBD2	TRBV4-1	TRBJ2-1	TGCGCCAGCAGACCTTGGGGGGGGTCGGACAATGAGCAGTTCTTC	CASRPWGGSDNEQFF
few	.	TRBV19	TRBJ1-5	TGTGCCAGTAGTATTTTTGCTCAGCCCCAGCATTTT	CASSIFAQPQHF
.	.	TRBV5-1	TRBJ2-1	TGCGCCAGCAGCTTAGGGCAGGGTCTATACAATGAGCAGTTCTTC	CASSLGQGLYNEQFF
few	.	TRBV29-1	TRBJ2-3	TGCAGCGTTGCCCCCCTAGAGAGCACAGATACGCAGTATTTT	CSVAPLESTDTQYF
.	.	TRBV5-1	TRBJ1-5	TGCGCCAGCAGCTTGGATTCAGGATTTGGCCCCCAGCATTTT	CASSLDSGFGPQHF
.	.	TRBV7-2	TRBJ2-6	TGTGCCAGCAGCTTCCTATTCGCTTGGGCGTCCCCTGGGGCCAACGTCCTGACTTTC	CASSFLFAWASPGANVLTF
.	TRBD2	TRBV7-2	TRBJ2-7	TGTGCCGGCAGCGGGGGACTAGCGGGAGTCAGCCACGAGCAGTACTTC	CAGSGGLAGVSHEQYF
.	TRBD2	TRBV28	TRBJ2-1	TGTGCCAGCACCCTAGCGGGAGGGTCCTACAATGAGCAGTTCTTC	CASTLAGGSYNEQFF
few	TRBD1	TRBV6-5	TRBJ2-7	TGTGCCAGCAGTTACCCCGGGACAGGTACCTACGAGCAGTACTTC	CASSYPGTGTYEQYF
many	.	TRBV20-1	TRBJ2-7	TGCAGCGCGAGGGGTTTATCCTACGAGCAGTACTTC	CSARGLSYEQYF
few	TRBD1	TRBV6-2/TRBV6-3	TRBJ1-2	TGTGCCAGCAGCCGCGGGACAGGGATCTATGGCTACACCTTC	CASSRGTGIYGYTF
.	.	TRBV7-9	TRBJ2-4	TGTGCCAGCAGCTTAAGTCTTGACGTGGACATTCAGTACTTC	CASSLSLDVDIQYF
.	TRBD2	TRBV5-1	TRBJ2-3	TGCGCCAGCAGCTCCCGGACTAGCGGGACAGATACGCAGTATTTT	CASSSRTSGTDTQYF
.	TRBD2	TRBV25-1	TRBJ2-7	TGTGCCAGCAGCCCAAGACTAGCGGGCGGCTACGAGCAGTACTTC	CASSPRLAGGYEQYF
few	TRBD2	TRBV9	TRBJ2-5	TGTGCCAGCAGCGTAGACCTCGGGACTAGCGGATATGAGCAGTACTTC	CASSVDLGTSGYEQYF
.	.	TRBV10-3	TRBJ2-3	TGTGCCATCCTAGAGGGCACAGATACGCAGTATTTT	CAILEGTDTQYF
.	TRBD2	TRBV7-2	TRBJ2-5	TGTGCCAGCAGCGAGGGACTAGTGGAGACCCAGTACTTC	CASSEGLVETQYF
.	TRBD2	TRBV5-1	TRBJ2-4	TGCGCCAGCAGCTTGGAGGCTAGCGGGAGTGGGGAGCAGTACTTC	CASSLEASGSGEQYF
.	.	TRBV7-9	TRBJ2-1	TGTGCCAGCAGCTTAGCAGGGGTTGGGCATGAGCAGTTCTTC	CASSLAGVGHEQFF
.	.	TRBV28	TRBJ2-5	TGTGCCAGCACCCTTGAAGGCGGCCTCGGGGAGACCCAGTACTTC	CASTLEGGLGETQYF
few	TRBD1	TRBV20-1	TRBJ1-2	TGCAGTGCCACGGGACAGTTCAACTATGGCTACACCTTC	CSATGQFNYGYTF
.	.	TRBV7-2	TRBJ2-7	TGTGCCAGCAGCCCTTTGGGAGCAGCCGTCTCCTACGAGCAGTACTTC	CASSPLGAAVSYEQYF
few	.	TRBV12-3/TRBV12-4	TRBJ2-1	TGTGCCAGCTTAGGGGGTCGCAATGAGCAGTTCTTC	CASLGGRNEQFF
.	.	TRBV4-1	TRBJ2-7	TGCGCCAGCAGCCAAGAATTCGCGGGGGCCAACGAGCAGTACTTC	CASSQEFAGANEQYF
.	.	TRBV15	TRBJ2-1	TGTGCCACCAGCAGAGGTGACCGACGGGCCTACAATGAGCAGTTCTTC	CATSRGDRRAYNEQFF
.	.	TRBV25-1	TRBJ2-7	TGTGCCAGCAGTGAACCCTTGGGGGGCACCTCCTACGAGCAGTACTTC	CASSEPLGGTSYEQYF
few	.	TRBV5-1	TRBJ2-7	TGCGCCAGCAGCTTGGCCGACGACGAGCAGTACTTC	CASSLADDEQYF
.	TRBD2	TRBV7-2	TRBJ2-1	TGTGCCAGCAGCTCATCTAGCGGGAGGGCCCTCAATGAGCAGTTCTTC	CASSSSSGRALNEQFF
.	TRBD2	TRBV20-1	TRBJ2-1	TGCAGTGCTAGAGATTGTGCGGGAGCCCCCAATGAGCAGTTCTTC	CSARDCAGAPNEQFF